This T cell receptor beta chain comes out of a study of CD8+CD57+ T cells in acquired aplastic anemia. V lost 2 bases and J 5 bases, leaving 9 bases between the germline ends. Germline values: CDR1 MNHEY, CDR2 SVGEGT. CDR3 length: 14 amino acids. In the case of this clonotype: Its antigen is still unknown.

Genomic DNA, serving as template, underwent TCR beta VDJ and CDR3 profiling. From the reads, TCRdb called clonotypes with MiXCR, one entry per CDR3 protein. Counted here are 120,000 or so distinct CDR3 sequences, about 40% occurring once; the ten biggest clones make up more than 2.5%. Individuals selected for sequencing had exhibited CD8+CD57+ cell expansion on flow cytometry. Severe acquired aplastic anemia was present in all patients. Study-wide points: Between the patient and control groups, CD8+ Simpson's diversity did not differ significantly.

This TCR was recovered from a human donor with aplastic anemia. The genes are TRBV6-2 or TRBV6-3 and TRBJ1-4; D possibly corresponds to TRBD1 (5 bases). Sequencing was performed on sorted CD4+, CD8+, or CD8+CD57+ T cells (not recorded which) from PBMCs. For the CDR3, the DNA is TGTGCCAGCAGTTACCAGGGATCCAATGAAAAACTGTTTTTT. Its protein is CASSYQGSNEKLFF.